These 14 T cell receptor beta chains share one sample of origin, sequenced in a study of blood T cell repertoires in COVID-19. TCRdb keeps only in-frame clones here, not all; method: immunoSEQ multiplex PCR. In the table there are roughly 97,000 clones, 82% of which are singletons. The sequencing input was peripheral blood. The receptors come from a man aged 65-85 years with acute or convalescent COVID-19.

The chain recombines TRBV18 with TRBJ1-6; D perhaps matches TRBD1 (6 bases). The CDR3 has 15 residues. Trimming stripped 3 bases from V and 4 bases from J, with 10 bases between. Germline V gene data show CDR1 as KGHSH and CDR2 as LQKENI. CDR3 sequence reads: CASSPGQQYNSPLHF. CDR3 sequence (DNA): TGTGCCAGCTCACCGGGACAACAATATAATTCACCCCTCCACTTT.

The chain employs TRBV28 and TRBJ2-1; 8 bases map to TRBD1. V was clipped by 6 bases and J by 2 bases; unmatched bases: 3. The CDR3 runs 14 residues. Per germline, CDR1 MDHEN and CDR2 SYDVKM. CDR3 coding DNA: TGTGCCAGCAGCCAGACAGGGGCCTACAATGAGCAGTTCTTC. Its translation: CASSQTGAYNEQFF.

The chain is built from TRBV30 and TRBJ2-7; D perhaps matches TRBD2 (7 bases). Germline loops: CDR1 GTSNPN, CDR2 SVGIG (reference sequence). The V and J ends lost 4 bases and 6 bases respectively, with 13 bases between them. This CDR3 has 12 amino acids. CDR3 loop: CAWMGGGGEQYF. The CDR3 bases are TGTGCCTGGATGGGAGGGGGGGGCGAGCAGTACTTC.

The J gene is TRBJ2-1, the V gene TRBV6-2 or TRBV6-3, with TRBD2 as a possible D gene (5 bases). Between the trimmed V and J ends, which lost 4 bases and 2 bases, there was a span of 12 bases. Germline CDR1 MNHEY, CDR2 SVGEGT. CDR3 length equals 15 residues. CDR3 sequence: CASSLQRSPYNEQFF. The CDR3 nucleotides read TGTGCCAGCAGTTTACAGCGGTCCCCCTACAATGAGCAGTTCTTC.

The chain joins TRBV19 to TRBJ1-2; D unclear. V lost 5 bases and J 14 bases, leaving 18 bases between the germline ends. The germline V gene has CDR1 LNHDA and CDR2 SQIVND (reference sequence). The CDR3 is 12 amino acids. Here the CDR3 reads CASSEETPARTF. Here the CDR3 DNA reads TGTGCCAGTAGTGAGGAGACGCCGGCTAGAACCTTC.

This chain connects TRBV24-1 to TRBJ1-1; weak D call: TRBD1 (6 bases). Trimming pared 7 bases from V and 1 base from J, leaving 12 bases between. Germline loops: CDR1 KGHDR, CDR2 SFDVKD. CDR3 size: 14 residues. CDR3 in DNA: TGTGCCACCAGAGGGGGGGCAGAGAACACTGAAGCTTTCTTT. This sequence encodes CATRGGAENTEAFF.

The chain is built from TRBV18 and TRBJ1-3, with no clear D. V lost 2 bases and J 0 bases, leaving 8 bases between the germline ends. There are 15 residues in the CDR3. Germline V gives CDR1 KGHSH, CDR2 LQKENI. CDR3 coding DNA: TGTGCCAGCTCACCAGAGTTCCACTCTGGAAACACCATATATTTT. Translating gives CASSPEFHSGNTIYF.

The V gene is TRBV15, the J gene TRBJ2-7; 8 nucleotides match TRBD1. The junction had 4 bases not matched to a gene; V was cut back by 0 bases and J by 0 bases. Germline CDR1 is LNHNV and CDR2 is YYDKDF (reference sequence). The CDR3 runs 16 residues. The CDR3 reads CATSRDRGQDSYEQYF. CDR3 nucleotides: TGTGCCACCAGCAGAGATAGGGGACAGGACTCCTACGAGCAGTACTTC.

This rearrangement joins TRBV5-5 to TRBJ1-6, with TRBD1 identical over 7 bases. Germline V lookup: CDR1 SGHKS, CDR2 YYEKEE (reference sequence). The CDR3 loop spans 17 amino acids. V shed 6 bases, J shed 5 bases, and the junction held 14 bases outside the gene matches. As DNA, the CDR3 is TGTGCCAGCAACAGGGGAGGTCCAGGGGGTAATAATTCACCCCTCCACTTT. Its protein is CASNRGGPGGNNSPLHF.

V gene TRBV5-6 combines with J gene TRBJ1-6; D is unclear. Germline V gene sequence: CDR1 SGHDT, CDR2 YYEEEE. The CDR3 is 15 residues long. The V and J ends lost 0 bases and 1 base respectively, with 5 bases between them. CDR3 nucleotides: TGTGCCAGCAGCTTGGTCGGTTCCTATAATTCACCCCTCCACTTT. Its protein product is CASSLVGSYNSPLHF.

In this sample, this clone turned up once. In DNA, the CDR3 is TGTGCCACCACTCAGGGGACCCGGGCACCCCTCCACTTT. It codes for CATTQGTRAPLHF. J is TRBJ1-6 and V is TRBV6-5, with D possibly being TRBD1 (6 bases). The CDR3 runs to 13 residues. Germline lookup yields CDR1 MNHEY and CDR2 SVGAGI. Trimming shortened V by 10 bases and J by 11 bases, and 18 bases separated the two germline ends.

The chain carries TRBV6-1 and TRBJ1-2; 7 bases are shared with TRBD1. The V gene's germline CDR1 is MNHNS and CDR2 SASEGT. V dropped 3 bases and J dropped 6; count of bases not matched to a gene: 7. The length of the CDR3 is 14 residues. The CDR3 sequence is CASSEGRGFDGYTF. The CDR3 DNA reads TGTGCCAGCAGTGAGGGCAGGGGGTTTGATGGCTACACCTTC.

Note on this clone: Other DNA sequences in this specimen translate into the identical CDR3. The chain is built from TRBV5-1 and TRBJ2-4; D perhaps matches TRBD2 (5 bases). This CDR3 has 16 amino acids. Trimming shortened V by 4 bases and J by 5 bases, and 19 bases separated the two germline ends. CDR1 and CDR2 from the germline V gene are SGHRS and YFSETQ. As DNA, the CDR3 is TGCGCCAGCAGCCCCGGACTCAGTAGCGTTGAAAACATTCAGTACTTC. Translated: CASSPGLSSVENIQYF. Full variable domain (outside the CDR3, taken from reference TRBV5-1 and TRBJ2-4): KAGVTQTPRYLIKTRGQQVTLSCSPISGHRSVSWYQQTPGQGLQFLFEYFSETQRNKGNFPGRFSGRQFSNSRSEMNVSTLELGDSALYLCASSPGLSSVENIQYFGAGTRLSVL.

CDR3 residues: CASSPLPTGELFF. The CDR3 coding sequence is TGTGCCAGCTCCCCCCTCCCCACCGGGGAGCTGTTTTTT. J is TRBJ2-2 and V is TRBV2; D is unclear. Germline CDR1 SNHLY, CDR2 FYNNEI. CDR3 size: 13 residues. V shed 8 bases and J shed 4 bases, with 11 bases lying between them.